Listed below are T cell receptor beta chains from one sample, sequenced in a study of cytotoxic CD8 clonotypes in ibrutinib-treated CLL. Method: immunoSEQ multiplex PCR; TCRdb's copy keeps in-frame clones and lacks some. The sample carries around 76,000 clones, less than 85% recorded once. Sequencing used PBMCs, obtained after 24 months of ibrutinib treatment. Every receptor here comes from a human donor with chronic lymphocytic leukemia. Each CDR3 is given with its conserved first and last residue. The D gene is left open where the match is weak. Not all rows give a size; the values are once, few, many and, for expanded clones, a class.

d_call	v_call	j_call	clone_size	cdr3_aa	cdr3_nt
-	TRBV19	TRBJ2-3	-	CASSPGGLAHLTDTQYF	TGTGCCAGTAGTCCAGGGGGGCTGGCTCACCTCACAGATACGCAGTATTTT
-	TRBV28	TRBJ1-5	-	CASSLLGPVGQPQHF	TGTGCCAGCAGTTTATTGGGGCCGGTTGGTCAGCCCCAGCATTTT
-	TRBV5-1	TRBJ2-6	-	CASSLGANVLTF	TGCGCCAGCAGCCTTGGGGCCAACGTCCTGACTTTC
TRBD1	TRBV28	TRBJ1-2	few	CASSRDSYGYTF	TGTGCCAGCAGTAGGGACAGCTATGGCTACACCTTC
TRBD2	TRBV28	TRBJ2-7	-	CASTSLASGRPNEQYF	TGTGCCAGCACCTCCCTGGCTAGCGGGAGGCCGAACGAGCAGTACTTC
-	TRBV9	TRBJ2-1	-	CASSVALSGDEQFF	TGTGCCAGCAGCGTAGCGCTGTCCGGAGATGAGCAGTTCTTC
-	TRBV5-1	TRBJ2-1	-	CASSLEGLGEQFF	TGCGCCAGCAGCTTGGAGGGACTGGGAGAGCAGTTCTTC
TRBD2	TRBV18	TRBJ2-1	-	CASSPLHSREYEQFF	TGTGCCAGCTCACCATTGCATTCGCGGGAGTATGAGCAGTTCTTC
-	TRBV19	TRBJ2-1	-	CASSMIPGRYNEQFF	TGTGCCAGTAGTATGATCCCAGGGAGGTACAATGAGCAGTTCTTC
TRBD1	TRBV19	TRBJ2-2	-	CASTRTGGVTGELFF	TGTGCCAGTACCCGGACAGGAGGAGTCACCGGGGAGCTGTTTTTT
-	TRBV7-6	TRBJ2-3	once	CASSLDPGSSDTQYF	TGTGCCAGCAGCTTGGACCCCGGGAGCAGCGATACGCAGTATTTT
TRBD1	TRBV10-1	TRBJ2-1	many	CASSEGGQGISFGNEQFF	TGCGCCAGCAGTGAGGGGGGACAGGGAATATCTTTTGGCAATGAGCAGTTCTTC
TRBD2	TRBV5-1	TRBJ2-7	-	CASSLPSGSYEQYF	TGCGCCAGCAGCTTGCCTAGCGGGAGTTACGAGCAGTACTTC
TRBD1	TRBV2	TRBJ2-2	few	CASRSGQGNTGELFF	TGTGCCAGCAGGTCAGGACAGGGAAACACCGGGGAGCTGTTTTTT
-	TRBV7-2	TRBJ2-3	-	CASSGYTDTQYF	TGTGCCAGCAGCGGATACACAGATACGCAGTATTTT
TRBD1	TRBV23-1	TRBJ2-7	-	CASSQSDRGRFHEQYF	TGCGCCAGCAGTCAATCGGACAGGGGGCGCTTCCACGAGCAGTACTTC
TRBD2	TRBV5-1	TRBJ2-7	-	CASSVLPLAGGNEQYF	TGCGCCAGCAGCGTCTTACCGTTAGCGGGAGGGAATGAGCAGTACTTC
TRBD2	TRBV5-4	TRBJ2-3	-	CASSLGGPSGNVDTQYF	TGTGCCAGCAGCTTGGGGGGGCCTAGCGGGAACGTAGATACGCAGTATTTT
TRBD1	TRBV6-5	TRBJ2-2	-	CASRRDREAGELFF	TGTGCCAGCAGACGGGACAGGGAGGCCGGGGAGCTGTTTTTT
-	TRBV28	TRBJ2-7	-	CASRSSGASSYEQYF	TGTGCCAGCAGATCCAGCGGCGCGAGCTCCTACGAGCAGTACTTC
-	TRBV27	TRBJ2-3	-	CASSPQGSDTQYF	TGTGCCAGCAGCCCGCAGGGTTCGGATACGCAGTATTTT
TRBD2	TRBV5-6	TRBJ2-1	-	CASSFGLAGSGEQFF	TGTGCCAGCAGCTTTGGCCTAGCGGGGTCCGGTGAGCAGTTCTTC
-	TRBV30	TRBJ1-2	-	CAWSSTGTSGYTF	TGTGCCTGGAGTTCGACCGGGACAAGTGGCTACACCTTC
-	TRBV2	TRBJ2-1	-	CASQQGYDEQFF	TGTGCCAGCCAACAGGGCTACGATGAGCAGTTCTTC
-	TRBV6-1	TRBJ2-7	-	CASSAGILREQYF	TGTGCCAGCAGTGCGGGTATCCTCAGGGAGCAGTACTTC
-	TRBV10-2	TRBJ2-5	once	CASSGTGRGETQYF	TGCGCCAGCAGTGGTACTGGTAGGGGTGAGACCCAGTACTTC
-	TRBV28	TRBJ2-7	-	CASSGGGSRDEQYF	TGTGCCAGCAGTGGGGGCGGGAGTAGGGACGAGCAGTACTTC
-	TRBV28	TRBJ2-2	-	CASSLSSLTGELFF	TGTGCCAGCAGTTTATCTAGCTTGACCGGGGAGCTGTTTTTT
-	TRBV28	TRBJ2-7	-	CASSPPSGTSYEQYF	TGTGCCAGCAGCCCTCCCTCCGGGACAAGTTACGAGCAGTACTTC
TRBD2	TRBV5-5	TRBJ2-7	once	CASIILADSYEQYF	TGTGCCAGCATCATACTAGCGGATTCCTACGAGCAGTACTTC
TRBD2	TRBV4-3	TRBJ2-4	-	CASSLSGGGNIQYF	TGCGCCAGCAGCCTATCCGGCGGGGGGAACATTCAGTACTTC
-	TRBV10-3	TRBJ1-2	-	CAIKGNLEDGYTF	TGTGCCATCAAGGGGAATTTGGAAGATGGCTACACCTTC
TRBD2	TRBV7-2	TRBJ2-1	-	CASSLDYGLAGVQFF	TGTGCCAGCAGCTTAGATTACGGACTAGCTGGGGTCCAGTTCTTC
-	TRBV5-1	TRBJ1-2	-	CASSFDPGSASGGYTF	TGCGCCAGCAGCTTCGATCCGGGTTCCGCGTCCGGTGGCTACACCTTC
-	TRBV7-9	TRBJ2-2	-	CASSLLIVGELFF	TGTGCCAGCAGCTTATTGATTGTCGGGGAGCTGTTTTTT
-	TRBV5-1	TRBJ2-1	-	CASSQASIRNEQFF	TGCGCCAGCAGCCAAGCTAGTATCAGGAATGAGCAGTTCTTC
TRBD2	TRBV7-9	TRBJ2-3	-	CASSLGPTSVSTDTQYF	TGTGCCAGCAGCTTAGGTCCGACTAGCGTGAGCACAGATACGCAGTATTTT
TRBD1	TRBV18	TRBJ2-4	-	CASSPLAGGTAKNIQYF	TGTGCCAGCTCACCACTGGCAGGGGGCACCGCCAAAAACATTCAGTACTTC
-	TRBV6-6	TRBJ1-1	-	CASSYLQGSLWKAFF	TGTGCCAGCAGTTACCTACAGGGTTCTCTATGGAAGGCTTTCTTT
TRBD2	TRBV28	TRBJ2-2	-	CASGAGVVGGELFF	TGTGCCAGCGGAGCGGGAGTGGTCGGCGGGGAGCTGTTTTTT
TRBD1	TRBV18	TRBJ1-4	-	CASSPAAGGLSEKLFF	TGTGCCAGCTCACCTGCGGCAGGGGGACTCAGTGAAAAACTGTTTTTT
-	TRBV2	TRBJ2-3	-	CASSDSRGEDTQYF	TGTGCCAGCAGTGATTCTCGAGGGGAAGATACGCAGTATTTT
TRBD2	TRBV19	TRBJ2-5	few	CASSAGRDYRETQYF	TGTGCCAGTAGTGCCGGGAGGGACTACCGGGAGACCCAGTACTTC
-	TRBV18	TRBJ1-5	-	CASSPQGRYQPQHF	TGTGCCAGCTCACCACAGGGGAGGTATCAGCCCCAGCATTTT
-	TRBV6-1	TRBJ1-1	-	CASSVSWGFTEAFF	TGTGCCAGCAGTGTCTCTTGGGGTTTCACTGAAGCTTTCTTT
TRBD1	TRBV6-1	TRBJ1-4	-	CASSEAGGGEKLFF	TGTGCCAGCAGTGAAGCAGGGGGCGGTGAAAAACTGTTTTTT
TRBD1	TRBV28	TRBJ2-3	-	CASSLPTGWLEDTQYF	TGTGCCAGCAGTTTACCGACAGGGTGGCTTGAAGATACGCAGTATTTT
-	TRBV28	TRBJ2-1	-	CASRPLQGAEFF	TGTGCCAGCAGACCCTTACAGGGTGCGGAGTTCTTC
-	TRBV6-6	TRBJ1-2	-	CASSRETASYGYTF	TGTGCCAGCAGCCGTGAAACGGCAAGCTATGGCTACACCTTC
-	TRBV11-3	TRBJ2-5	-	CASSPTPMGTQYF	TGTGCCAGCAGCCCTACGCCGATGGGGACCCAGTACTTC